A selection of T cell receptor beta chains follows, all from one sample in a study of cytomegalovirus exposure and HLA in healthy donors. TCRdb's table, derived via immunoSEQ multiplex PCR, lists solely in-frame clones and lacks some. The repertoire has approximately 97,000 clones, around 77% of them found once; the top ten carry roughly 9.6%. Sequences were obtained from PBMCs. These receptors were obtained from a male donor in good health and CMV-seropositive. Each CDR3 is given with its conserved first and last residue. A D gene is named only where the DNA matches it firmly. The size entry is marked missing in some rows and otherwise reads once, few, many or a size class.

V gene	J gene	D gene	clone size	CDR3 length	CDR3 protein	CDR3 DNA
TRBV28	TRBJ2-5	TRBD2	-	15	CASSSPSGSQETQYF	TGTGCCAGCAGTTCTCCTAGCGGTTCCCAAGAGACCCAGTACTTC
TRBV2	TRBJ2-3	-	-	14	CASSVLASTDTQYF	TGTGCCAGCAGTGTTCTAGCTAGCACAGATACGCAGTATTTT
TRBV21-1	TRBJ2-7	-	-	18	CASTGDWTLAGGFYEQYF	TGTGCCAGCACAGGCGACTGGACCCTAGCGGGAGGATTCTACGAGCAGTACTTC
TRBV4-3	TRBJ2-3	TRBD1	-	15	CASSQNGQGADTQYF	TGCGCCAGCAGCCAGAACGGACAGGGGGCAGATACGCAGTATTTT
TRBV6-5	TRBJ2-7	TRBD1	-	14	CASTKQGALDEQYF	TGTGCCAGCACCAAACAGGGGGCTTTGGATGAGCAGTACTTC
TRBV7-9	TRBJ2-7	TRBD1	few	14	CASSLSGQLYEQYF	TGTGCCAGCAGCTTATCGGGACAGCTCTACGAGCAGTACTTC
TRBV11-2	TRBJ2-3	-	-	14	CASSLGLSADTQYF	TGTGCCAGCAGCTTAGGCCTTAGCGCGGATACGCAGTATTTT
TRBV7-2	TRBJ2-7	TRBD2	-	13	CASSLGLVYEQYF	TGTGCCAGCAGCCTCGGACTAGTCTACGAGCAGTACTTC
TRBV5-1	TRBJ1-2	-	-	14	CASSLATGSGGYTF	TGCGCCAGCAGCCTTGCTACAGGGAGTGGGGGCTACACCTTC
TRBV6-5	TRBJ2-5	TRBD1	-	15	CASSPTGNSQETQYF	TGTGCCAGCAGCCCGACAGGGAACAGCCAAGAGACCCAGTACTTC
TRBV5-1	TRBJ2-1	-	-	16	CASSPELALVYNEQFF	TGCGCCAGCAGCCCAGAGCTAGCCCTCGTCTACAATGAGCAGTTCTTC
TRBV28	TRBJ2-7	-	-	15	CATAPYGTPNYEQYF	TGTGCCACCGCACCCTACGGGACACCTAACTACGAGCAGTACTTC
TRBV11-2	TRBJ1-2	-	-	13	CASSLVTGYGYTF	TGTGCCAGCAGCTTAGTTACGGGCTATGGCTACACCTTC
TRBV19	TRBJ2-2	-	once	14	CASSGSGVTGELFF	TGTGCCAGTAGTGGGTCGGGAGTCACCGGGGAGCTGTTTTTT
TRBV28	TRBJ2-7	-	-	13	CASSPTGSYEQYF	TGTGCCAGCAGTCCAACAGGGAGCTACGAGCAGTACTTC
TRBV29-1	TRBJ2-2	-	-	13	CSARSGPAGELFF	TGCAGCGCCCGCTCGGGTCCGGCCGGGGAGCTGTTTTTT
TRBV7-6	TRBJ2-1	-	-	14	CASSLSSDYNEQFF	TGTGCCAGCAGCTTGTCTAGCGACTACAATGAGCAGTTCTTC
TRBV18	TRBJ1-4	TRBD1	-	21	CASSLLTTTGTGVARREKLFF	TGTGCCAGCTCACTTTTGACAACCACCGGGACAGGGGTCGCGAGAAGGGAAAAACTGTTTTTT
TRBV6-5	TRBJ1-2	TRBD1	-	14	CASSRDSTNYGYTF	TGTGCCAGCAGCCGGGACAGCACCAACTATGGCTACACCTTC
TRBV18	TRBJ1-3	-	-	16	CASSPMVVNSGNTIYF	TGTGCCAGCTCACCGATGGTAGTAAACTCTGGAAACACCATATATTTT
TRBV2	TRBJ1-4	TRBD1	few	16	CASSPGGRALNEKLFF	TGTGCCAGCAGCCCAGGGGGCAGGGCCCTTAATGAAAAACTGTTTTTT
TRBV5-1	TRBJ1-5	TRBD1	-	15	CASSFLGGENQPQHF	TGCGCCAGCAGCTTCCTAGGGGGCGAGAATCAGCCCCAGCATTTT
TRBV25-1	TRBJ2-2	TRBD1	-	15	CASSVRDRFTGELFF	TGTGCCAGCAGTGTTAGGGACAGATTCACCGGGGAGCTGTTTTTT
TRBV6-4	TRBJ2-1	-	-	13	CASSDSGVGEQFF	TGTGCCAGCAGTGACTCCGGGGTCGGTGAGCAGTTCTTC
TRBV7-3	TRBJ1-1	-	-	13	CASSQGMNTEAFF	TGTGCCAGCAGCCAGGGGATGAACACTGAAGCTTTCTTT
TRBV6-6	TRBJ1-1	-	-	14	CASSYSAGSSGAFF	TGTGCCAGCAGTTACTCGGCAGGCTCGTCGGGGGCTTTCTTT
TRBV7-2	TRBJ1-4	TRBD1	-	14	CASRDRATNEKLFF	TGTGCCAGCAGGGACAGGGCAACTAATGAAAAACTGTTTTTT
TRBV6-1	TRBJ2-4	TRBD1	-	17	CASSEGQANVAKNIQYF	TGTGCCAGCAGTGAGGGACAGGCTAATGTAGCCAAAAACATTCAGTACTTC
TRBV18	TRBJ2-1	TRBD1	-	14	CASSGGQGSDEQFF	TGTGCCAGCTCAGGGGGACAGGGGTCGGATGAGCAGTTCTTC
TRBV7-9	TRBJ2-1	TRBD2	-	16	CSSSLPSGSPYNEQFF	TGTTCCAGCAGCTTACCTAGCGGGAGCCCCTACAATGAGCAGTTCTTC